The 3 T cell receptor beta chains below all came from one sample that was sequenced in a study of blood T cells in healthy people across ages. Then a second PCR, running roughly 6 to 12 cycles, was carried out with a sample-barcoded 5' primer and a J-beta primer mix. One entry per CDR3 protein results from TCRdb running MiXCR on the 5' RACE reads. The repertoire has more than 650,000 distinct CDR3 sequences, 20% to 30% of them found once; the top ten carry 3%. These data were also filed under a second study, of T cells of mothers and their children.

Sequencing was done on a sample of blood. Receptors were obtained from a boy between 10 and 17 years old in good health.

This clonotype has only a few counts. This chain uses TRBV3-1 with TRBJ2-5; D perhaps matches TRBD2 (7 bases). Trimming left V 1 base short and J 6 bases short, with 18 bases between. This CDR3 comprises 16 residues. Germline CDR1 reads LGHDT; CDR2 reads YNNKEL (reference sequence). This CDR3 reads CASSQVAGAPLKTQYF. Here the CDR3 DNA reads TGTGCCAGCAGCCAAGTTGCGGGGGCCCCCTTAAAGACCCAGTACTTC.

The chain recombines TRBV27 with TRBJ2-2; tentatively, D is TRBD2 (5 bases). CDR1 and CDR2 (germline): MNHEY, SMNVEV (reference sequence). The CDR3 has 16 amino acids. Trimming pared 8 bases from V and 3 bases from J, leaving 19 bases between. CDR3 bases: TGTGCCAGCCGGACTTTGAGTATTCGGGACACCGGGGAGCTGTTTTTT. Translated: CASRTLSIRDTGELFF.

The J gene is TRBJ1-3, the V gene TRBV7-8; a weak D match, TRBD1 (5 bases). The CDR3 is 16 residues long. V shed 4 bases and J shed 3 bases, with 16 bases lying between them. The V gene's germline CDR1 is SGHVS and CDR2 FQNEAQ. CDR3 sequence reads: CASSSQAAGHGNTIYF. As DNA, the CDR3 is TGTGCCAGCAGCTCCCAAGCGGCGGGGCATGGAAACACCATATATTTT.